This entry describes one T cell receptor (beta chain). The source of the sample is a study of Tregs in tolerant kidney transplant recipients. V was clipped by 3 bases and J by 10 bases, with 15 bases between them. Germline V gives CDR1 MGHDK, CDR2 SYGVNS. The CDR3 sequence is 13 residues long. Generated by immunoSEQ multiplex PCR, the TCRdb table keeps only in-frame clones and is missing some. There are over 50,000 clones in the sample; over 75% occur only once, and 2.1% lies in the top ten. The specimen was Tregs from blood, collected before the transplant. The chain joins TRBV25-1 to TRBJ1-1, with D possibly TRBD1 on 5 matching bases. The TCR was taken from a human donor who received a combined kidney and bone marrow transplant. The CDR3 DNA reads TGTGCCAGCAGTGAGGCGGGCAGGGTAGGAGCTTTCTTT. This encodes CASSEAGRVGAFF. The whole variable domain, filled in from reference TRBV25-1 and TRBJ1-1, reads EADIYQTPRYLVIGTGKKITLECSQTMGHDKMYWYQQDPGMELHLIHYSYGVNSTEKGDLSSESTVSRIRTEHFPLTLESARPSHTSQYLCASSEAGRVGAFFGQGTRLTVV.